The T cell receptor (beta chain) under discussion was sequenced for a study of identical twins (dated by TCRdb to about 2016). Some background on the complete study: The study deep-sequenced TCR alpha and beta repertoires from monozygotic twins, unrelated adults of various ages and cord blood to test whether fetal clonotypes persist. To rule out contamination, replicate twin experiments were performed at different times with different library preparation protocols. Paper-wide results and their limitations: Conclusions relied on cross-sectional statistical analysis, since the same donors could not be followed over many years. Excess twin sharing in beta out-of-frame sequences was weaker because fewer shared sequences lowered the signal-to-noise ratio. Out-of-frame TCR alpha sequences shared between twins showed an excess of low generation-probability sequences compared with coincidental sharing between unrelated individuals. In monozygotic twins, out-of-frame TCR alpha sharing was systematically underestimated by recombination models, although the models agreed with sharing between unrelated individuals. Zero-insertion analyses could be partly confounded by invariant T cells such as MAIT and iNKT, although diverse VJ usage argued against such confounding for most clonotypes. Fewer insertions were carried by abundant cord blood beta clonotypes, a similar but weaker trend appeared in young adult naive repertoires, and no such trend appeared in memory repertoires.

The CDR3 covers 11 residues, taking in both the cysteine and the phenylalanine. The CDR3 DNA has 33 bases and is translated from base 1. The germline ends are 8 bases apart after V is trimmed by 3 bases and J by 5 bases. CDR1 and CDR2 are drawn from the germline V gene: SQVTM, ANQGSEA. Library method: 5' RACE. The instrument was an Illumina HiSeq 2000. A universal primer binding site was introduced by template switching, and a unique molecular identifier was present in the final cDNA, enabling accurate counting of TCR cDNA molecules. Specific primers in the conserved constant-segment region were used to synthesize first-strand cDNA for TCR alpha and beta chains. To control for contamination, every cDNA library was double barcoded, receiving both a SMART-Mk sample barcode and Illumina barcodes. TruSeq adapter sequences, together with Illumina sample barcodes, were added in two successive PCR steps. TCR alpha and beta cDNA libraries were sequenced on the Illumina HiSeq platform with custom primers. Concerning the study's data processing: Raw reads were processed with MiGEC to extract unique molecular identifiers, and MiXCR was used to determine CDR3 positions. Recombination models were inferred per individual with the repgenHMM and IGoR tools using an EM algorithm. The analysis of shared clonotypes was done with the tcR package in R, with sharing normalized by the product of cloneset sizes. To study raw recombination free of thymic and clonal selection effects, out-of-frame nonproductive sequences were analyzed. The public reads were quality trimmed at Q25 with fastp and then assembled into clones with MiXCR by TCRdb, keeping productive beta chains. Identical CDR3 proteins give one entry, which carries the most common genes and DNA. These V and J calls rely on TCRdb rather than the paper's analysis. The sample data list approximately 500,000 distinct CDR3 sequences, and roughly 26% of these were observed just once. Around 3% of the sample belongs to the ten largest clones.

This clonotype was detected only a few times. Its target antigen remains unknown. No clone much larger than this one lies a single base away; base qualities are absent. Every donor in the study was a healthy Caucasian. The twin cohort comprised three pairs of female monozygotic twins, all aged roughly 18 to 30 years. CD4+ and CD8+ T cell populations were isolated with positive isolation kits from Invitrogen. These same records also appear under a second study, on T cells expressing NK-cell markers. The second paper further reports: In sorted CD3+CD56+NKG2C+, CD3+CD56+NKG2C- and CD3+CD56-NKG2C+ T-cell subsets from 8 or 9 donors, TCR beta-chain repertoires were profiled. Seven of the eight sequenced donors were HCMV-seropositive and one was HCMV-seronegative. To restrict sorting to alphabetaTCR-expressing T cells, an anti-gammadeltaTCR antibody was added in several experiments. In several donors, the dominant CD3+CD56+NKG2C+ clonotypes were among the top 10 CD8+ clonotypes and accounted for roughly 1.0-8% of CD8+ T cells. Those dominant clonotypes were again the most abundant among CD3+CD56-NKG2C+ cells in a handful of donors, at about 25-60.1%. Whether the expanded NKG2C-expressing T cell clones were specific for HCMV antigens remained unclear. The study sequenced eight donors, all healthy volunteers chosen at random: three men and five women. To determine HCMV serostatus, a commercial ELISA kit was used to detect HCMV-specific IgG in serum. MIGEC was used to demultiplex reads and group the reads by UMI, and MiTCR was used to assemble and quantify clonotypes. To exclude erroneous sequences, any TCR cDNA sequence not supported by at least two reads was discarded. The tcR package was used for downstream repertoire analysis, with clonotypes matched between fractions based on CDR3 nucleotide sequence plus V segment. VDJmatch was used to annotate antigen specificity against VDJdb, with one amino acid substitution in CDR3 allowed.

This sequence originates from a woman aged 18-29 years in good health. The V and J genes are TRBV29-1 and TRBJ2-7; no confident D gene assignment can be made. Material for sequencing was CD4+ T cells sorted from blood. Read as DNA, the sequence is TGCAGCGTTGATCGGTATGACGAGCAGTACTTC. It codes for CSVDRYDEQYF.